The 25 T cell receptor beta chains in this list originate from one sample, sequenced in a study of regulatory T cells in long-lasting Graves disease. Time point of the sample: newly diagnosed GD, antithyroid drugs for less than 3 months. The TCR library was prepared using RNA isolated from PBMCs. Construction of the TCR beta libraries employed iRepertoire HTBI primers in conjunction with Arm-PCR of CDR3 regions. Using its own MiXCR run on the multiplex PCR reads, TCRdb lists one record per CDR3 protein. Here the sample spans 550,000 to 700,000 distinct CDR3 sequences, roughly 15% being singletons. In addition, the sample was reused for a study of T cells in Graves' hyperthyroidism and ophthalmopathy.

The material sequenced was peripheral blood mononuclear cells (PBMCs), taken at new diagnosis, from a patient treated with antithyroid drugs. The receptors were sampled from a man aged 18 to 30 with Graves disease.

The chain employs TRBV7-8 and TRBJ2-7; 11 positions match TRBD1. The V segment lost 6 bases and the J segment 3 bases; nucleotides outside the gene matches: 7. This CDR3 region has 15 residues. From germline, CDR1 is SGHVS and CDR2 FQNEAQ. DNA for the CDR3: TGTGCCAGCAGGGCGACCGGGACAGGGGGCTACGAGCAGTACTTC. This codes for CASRATGTGGYEQYF.

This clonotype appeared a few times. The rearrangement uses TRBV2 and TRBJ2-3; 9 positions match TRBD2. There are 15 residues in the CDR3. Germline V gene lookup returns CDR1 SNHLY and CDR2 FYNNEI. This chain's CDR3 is CVQQRLAGPTDTQYF. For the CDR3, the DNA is TGTGTCCAGCAACGGCTAGCGGGACCCACAGATACGCAGTATTTT.

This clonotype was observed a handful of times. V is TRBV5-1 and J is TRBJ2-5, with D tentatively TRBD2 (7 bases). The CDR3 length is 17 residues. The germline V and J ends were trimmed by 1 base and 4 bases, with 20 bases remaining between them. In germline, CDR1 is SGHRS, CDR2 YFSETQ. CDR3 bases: TGCGCCAGCAGCTTGACCGGGGGACGGGGGGCGGGAGAGACCCAGTACTTC. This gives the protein CASSLTGGRGAGETQYF. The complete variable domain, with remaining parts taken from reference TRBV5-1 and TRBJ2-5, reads KAGVTQTPRYLIKTRGQQVTLSCSPISGHRSVSWYQQTPGQGLQFLFEYFSETQRNKGNFPGRFSGRQFSNSRSEMNVSTLELGDSALYLCASSLTGGRGAGETQYFGPGTRLLVL.

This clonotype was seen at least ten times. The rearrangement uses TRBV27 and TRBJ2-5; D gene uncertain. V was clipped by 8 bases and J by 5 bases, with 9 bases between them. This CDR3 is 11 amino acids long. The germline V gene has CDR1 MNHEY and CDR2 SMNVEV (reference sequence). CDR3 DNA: TGTGCCAGCGCGTCAAGGGAGACCCAGTACTTC. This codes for CASASRETQYF.

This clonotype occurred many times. CDR3 residues: CASSAFPPSTGLENYGYTF. The DNA of the CDR3 is TGTGCCAGCAGTGCCTTCCCCCCTTCGACAGGGCTGGAAAACTATGGCTACACCTTC. The rearrangement joins TRBV6-2 or TRBV6-3 to TRBJ1-2; 7 bases are a match to TRBD1. J was trimmed by 2 bases and V by 5 bases; bases with no gene match: 20. Germline assignment: CDR1 MNHEY and CDR2 SVGEGT. The CDR3 is made up of 19 amino acids.

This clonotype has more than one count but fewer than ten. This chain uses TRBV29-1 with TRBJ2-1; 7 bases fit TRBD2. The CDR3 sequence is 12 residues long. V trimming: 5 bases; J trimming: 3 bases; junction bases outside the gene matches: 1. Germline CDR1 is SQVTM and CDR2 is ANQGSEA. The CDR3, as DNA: TGCAGCGTTATAGCGGGCTACAATGAGCAGTTCTTC. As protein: CSVIAGYNEQFF.

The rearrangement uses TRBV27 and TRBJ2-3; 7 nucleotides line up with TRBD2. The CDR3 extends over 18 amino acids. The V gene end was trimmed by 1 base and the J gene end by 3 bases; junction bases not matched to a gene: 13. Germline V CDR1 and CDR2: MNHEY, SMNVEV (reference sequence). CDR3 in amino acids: CASSLFPPSGIWTDTQYF. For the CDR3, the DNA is TGTGCCAGCAGTTTATTCCCCCCCAGCGGGATTTGGACAGATACGCAGTATTTT.

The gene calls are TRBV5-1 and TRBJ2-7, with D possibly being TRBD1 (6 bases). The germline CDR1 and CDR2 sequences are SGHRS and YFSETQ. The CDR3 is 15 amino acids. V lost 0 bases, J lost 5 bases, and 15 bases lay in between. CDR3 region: CASSLAVRGTNEQYF. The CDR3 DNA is TGCGCCAGCAGCTTGGCCGTAAGAGGGACAAACGAGCAGTACTTC.

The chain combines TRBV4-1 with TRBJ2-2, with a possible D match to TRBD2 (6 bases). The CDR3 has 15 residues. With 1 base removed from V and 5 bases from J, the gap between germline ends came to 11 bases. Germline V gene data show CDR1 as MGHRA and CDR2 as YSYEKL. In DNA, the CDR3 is TGCGCCAGCAGCCAAGGCAGGGAGGATACCGGGGAGCTGTTTTTT. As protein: CASSQGREDTGELFF.

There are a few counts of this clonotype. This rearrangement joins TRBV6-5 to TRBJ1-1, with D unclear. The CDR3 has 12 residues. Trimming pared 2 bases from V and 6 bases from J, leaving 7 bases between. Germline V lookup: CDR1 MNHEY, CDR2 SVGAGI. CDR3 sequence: CASSYGGSEAFF. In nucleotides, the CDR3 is TGTGCCAGCAGTTACGGAGGGTCTGAAGCTTTCTTT.

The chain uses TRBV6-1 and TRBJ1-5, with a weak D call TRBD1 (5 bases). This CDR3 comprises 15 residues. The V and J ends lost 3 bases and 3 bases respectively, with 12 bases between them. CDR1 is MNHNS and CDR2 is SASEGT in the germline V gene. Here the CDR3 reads CASSDYGHSNQPQHF. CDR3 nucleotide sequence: TGTGCCAGCAGTGACTACGGACACTCCAATCAGCCCCAGCATTTT.

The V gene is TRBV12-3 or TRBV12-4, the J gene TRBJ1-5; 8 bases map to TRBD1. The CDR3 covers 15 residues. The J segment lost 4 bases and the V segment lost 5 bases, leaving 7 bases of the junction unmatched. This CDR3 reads CASSPRTGKNQPQHF. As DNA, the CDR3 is TGTGCCAGCAGTCCCAGGACAGGGAAGAATCAGCCCCAGCATTTT.

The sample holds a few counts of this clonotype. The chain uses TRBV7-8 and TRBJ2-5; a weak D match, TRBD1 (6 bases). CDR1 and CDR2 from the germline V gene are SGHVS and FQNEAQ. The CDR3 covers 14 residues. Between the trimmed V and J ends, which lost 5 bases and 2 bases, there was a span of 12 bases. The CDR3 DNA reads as TGTGCCAGCAGCCCGGACAGACGACAAGAGACCCAGTACTTC. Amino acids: CASSPDRRQETQYF.

CDR3 loop: CASSLGASGGSSYNEQFF. In nucleotides, the CDR3 is TGTGCCAGCAGCTTGGGGGCCAGCGGGGGGAGCTCCTACAATGAGCAGTTCTTC. The rearrangement uses TRBV5-6 and TRBJ2-1, with TRBD2 identical over 9 bases. The CDR3 covers 18 residues. Trimming removed 0 bases from V and 0 bases from J; junction bases left unmatched: 7. Germline V lookup: CDR1 SGHDT, CDR2 YYEEEE.

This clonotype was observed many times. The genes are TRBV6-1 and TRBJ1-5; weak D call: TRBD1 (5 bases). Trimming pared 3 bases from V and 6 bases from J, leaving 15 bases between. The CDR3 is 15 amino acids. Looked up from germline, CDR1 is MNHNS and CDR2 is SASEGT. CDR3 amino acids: CASSEGTSWAQPQHF. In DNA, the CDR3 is TGTGCCAGCAGTGAGGGGACCTCTTGGGCTCAGCCCCAGCATTTT.

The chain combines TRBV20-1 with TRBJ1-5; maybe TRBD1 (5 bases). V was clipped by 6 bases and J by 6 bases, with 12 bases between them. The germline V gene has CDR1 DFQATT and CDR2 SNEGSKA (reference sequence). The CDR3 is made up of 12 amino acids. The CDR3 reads CSAIMGGQPQHF. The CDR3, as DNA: TGCAGTGCGATCATGGGGGGTCAGCCCCAGCATTTT.

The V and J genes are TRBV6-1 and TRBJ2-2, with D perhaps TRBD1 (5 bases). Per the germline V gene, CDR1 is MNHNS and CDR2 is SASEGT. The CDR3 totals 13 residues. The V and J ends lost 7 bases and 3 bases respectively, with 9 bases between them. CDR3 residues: CASTRQYTGELFF. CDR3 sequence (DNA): TGTGCCAGCACCAGACAGTACACCGGGGAGCTGTTTTTT.

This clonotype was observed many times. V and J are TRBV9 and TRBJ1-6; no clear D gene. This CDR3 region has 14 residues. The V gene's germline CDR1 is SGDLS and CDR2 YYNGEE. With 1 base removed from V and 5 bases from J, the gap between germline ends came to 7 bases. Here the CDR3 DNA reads TGTGCCAGCAGCGTACGAAGAGATAATTCACCCCTCCACTTT. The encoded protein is CASSVRRDNSPLHF.

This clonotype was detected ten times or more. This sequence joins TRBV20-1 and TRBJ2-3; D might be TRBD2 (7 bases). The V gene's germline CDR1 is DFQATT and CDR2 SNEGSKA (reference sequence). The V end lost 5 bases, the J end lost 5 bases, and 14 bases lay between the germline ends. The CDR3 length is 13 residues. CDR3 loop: CSAQGGAEDTQYF. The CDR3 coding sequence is TGCAGTGCTCAAGGGGGGGCCGAAGATACGCAGTATTTT.

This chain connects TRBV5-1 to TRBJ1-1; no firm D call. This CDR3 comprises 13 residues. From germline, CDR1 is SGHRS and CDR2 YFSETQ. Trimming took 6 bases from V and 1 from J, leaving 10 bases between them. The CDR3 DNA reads TGCGCCAGCAAACGATTCGAGAACACTGAAGCTTTCTTT. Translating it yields CASKRFENTEAFF.

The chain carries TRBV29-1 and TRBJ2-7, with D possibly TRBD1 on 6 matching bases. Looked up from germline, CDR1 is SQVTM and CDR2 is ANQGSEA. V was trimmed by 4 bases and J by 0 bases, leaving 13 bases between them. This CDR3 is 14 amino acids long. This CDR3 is CSVGGREISYEQYF. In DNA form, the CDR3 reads TGCAGCGTTGGGGGGCGAGAAATCTCCTACGAGCAGTACTTC.

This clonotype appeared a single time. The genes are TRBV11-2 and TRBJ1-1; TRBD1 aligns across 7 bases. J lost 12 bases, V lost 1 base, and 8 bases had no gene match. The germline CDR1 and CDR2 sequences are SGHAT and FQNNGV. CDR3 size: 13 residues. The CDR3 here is CASSLVGGEGTFF. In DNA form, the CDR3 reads TGTGCCAGCAGCTTAGTAGGGGGCGAGGGTACTTTCTTT.

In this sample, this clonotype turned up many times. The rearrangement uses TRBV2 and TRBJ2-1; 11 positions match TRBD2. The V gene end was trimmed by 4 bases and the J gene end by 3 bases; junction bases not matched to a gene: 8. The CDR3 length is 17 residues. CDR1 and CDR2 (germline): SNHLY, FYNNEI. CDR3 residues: CASSGPPGLADYNEQFF. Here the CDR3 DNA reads TGTGCCAGCAGTGGCCCTCCGGGACTAGCGGACTACAATGAGCAGTTCTTC. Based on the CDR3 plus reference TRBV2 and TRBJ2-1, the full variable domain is EPEVTQTPSHQVTQMGQEVILRCVPISNHLYFYWYRQILGQKVEFLVSFYNNEISEKSEIFDDQFSVERPDGSNFTLKIRSTKLEDSAMYFCASSGPPGLADYNEQFFGPGTRLTVL.

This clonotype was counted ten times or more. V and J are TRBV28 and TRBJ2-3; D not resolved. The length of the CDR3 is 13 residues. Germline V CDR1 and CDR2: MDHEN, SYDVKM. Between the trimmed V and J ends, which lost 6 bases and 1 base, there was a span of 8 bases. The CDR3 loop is CASRNRGTDTQYF. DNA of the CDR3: TGTGCCAGCAGGAATCGGGGCACAGATACGCAGTATTTT.

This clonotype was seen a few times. CDR3 sequence (DNA): TGTGCCAGCAGCTTAGACAGGGCCGGTGGCTACACCTTC. As protein: CASSLDRAGGYTF. The rearrangement links TRBV7-9 to TRBJ1-2, with D perhaps TRBD1 (6 bases). This CDR3 has 13 residues. Germline CDR1 and CDR2: SEHNR and FQNEAQ (reference sequence). V was clipped by 1 base and J by 7 bases, with 10 bases between them.